The 9 T cell receptor beta chains given below trace back to one sample, sequenced in a study of blood T cell repertoires in COVID-19. TCRdb's table, derived via immunoSEQ multiplex PCR, lists solely in-frame clones and lacks some. This table holds some 300,000 clones, under 90% found once. The material sequenced was PBMCs or T cells enriched from blood (not recorded which). Every receptor here comes from a young man who had recovered from COVID-19.

The chain has TRBV29-1 and TRBJ1-1; D remains unclear. CDR3 size: 12 residues. Per the germline V gene, CDR1 is SQVTM and CDR2 is ANQGSEA. The V end lost 5 bases, the J end lost 0 bases, and 7 bases lay between the germline ends. The CDR3 protein is CSVRRMNTEAFF. The CDR3 nucleotides are TGCAGCGTTAGGAGGATGAACACTGAAGCTTTCTTT.

The CDR3 coding sequence is TGTGCCAGCCGGACAAGATGGTATGGCTACACCTTC. Translated: CASRTRWYGYTF. The rearrangement uses TRBV28 and TRBJ1-2; D might be TRBD1 (5 bases). This CDR3 has 12 residues. CDR1 MDHEN and CDR2 SYDVKM come from the germline V gene. V was trimmed by 8 bases and J by 5 bases, leaving 12 bases between them.

V is TRBV13 and J is TRBJ2-1, with D maybe TRBD2 (6 bases). Germline CDR1 and CDR2: PRHDT and FYEKMQ (reference sequence). The CDR3 sequence is 16 residues long. V was clipped by 0 bases and J by 4 bases, with 13 bases between them. The CDR3 is CASSLGMRGLYNEQFF. CDR3 coding DNA: TGTGCCAGCAGCTTAGGTATGAGGGGACTTTACAATGAGCAGTTCTTC.

V gene TRBV14 combines with J gene TRBJ1-6; 7 bases are a match to TRBD1. The CDR3 is 17 residues long. In germline, CDR1 is SGHDN, CDR2 FVKESK. V dropped 0 bases and J dropped 7; count of bases not matched to a gene: 9. The CDR3 sequence is CASSQDPGTVRNSPLHF. DNA of the CDR3: TGTGCCAGCAGCCAAGATCCAGGGACAGTTAGAAATTCACCCCTCCACTTT.

V gene TRBV5-1 combines with J gene TRBJ2-3, with 10 nucleotides matching TRBD2. J gave up 1 base and V 1 base, and 6 bases lay outside the gene matches. The CDR3 runs to 17 residues. Germline values: CDR1 SGHRS, CDR2 YFSETQ. The chain's CDR3 is CASSLLASGGGTDTQYF. The CDR3 bases are TGCGCCAGCAGCTTGTTGGCTAGCGGGGGTGGCACAGATACGCAGTATTTT.

The gene calls are TRBV28 and TRBJ1-2, with 8 nucleotides matching TRBD1. This CDR3 is 13 amino acids long. The trim removed 5 bases at V and 7 bases at J, leaving 6 bases unmatched. Germline V gives CDR1 MDHEN, CDR2 SYDVKM. DNA for the CDR3: TGTGCCAGCAGTCCCCGGACAGGGAGTGGCTACACCTTC. Its protein product is CASSPRTGSGYTF.

V usage is TRBV10-1 and J usage is TRBJ2-5; 11 bases fit TRBD2. Trimming removed 6 bases from V and 6 bases from J; junction bases left unmatched: 9. The germline V gene has CDR1 WNHNN and CDR2 SYGVQD (reference sequence). The CDR3 is 15 amino acids. CDR3 in amino acids: CASSPAGTSGQTQYF. The DNA of the CDR3 is TGCGCCAGCAGCCCCGCCGGGACTAGCGGACAGACCCAGTACTTC.

V usage is TRBV11-3 and J usage is TRBJ1-6; possibly TRBD1 for D (5 bases). Germline V CDR1 and CDR2: SGHNT, YENEEA. V shed 1 base and J shed 7 bases, with 14 bases lying between them. The CDR3 contains 16 residues. CDR3 nucleotides: TGTGCCAGCAGCTTAGTGGGCAGGGCACGGAATTCACCCCTCCACTTT. This codes for CASSLVGRARNSPLHF.

The chain carries TRBV27 and TRBJ2-3; possible D gene TRBD1, 5 bases. The V gene's germline CDR1 is MNHEY and CDR2 SMNVEV (reference sequence). The CDR3 extends over 14 amino acids. Trimming pared 0 bases from V and 4 bases from J, leaving 8 bases between. CDR3 nucleotides: TGTGCCAGCAGTTTATCAGCAGGGCCAGATACGCAGTATTTT. Its translation: CASSLSAGPDTQYF.